The source of this T cell receptor beta chain is a study of cytomegalovirus exposure and HLA in healthy donors. The PCR was carried out with 60 Vbeta primers and 13 Jbeta primers. Produced via immunoSEQ multiplex PCR; TCRdb's table is partial and in-frame only. The repertoire holds 100,000 to 120,000 clones, with 10% to 15% as singletons. Regarding the study as a whole: High sensitivity and specificity were reportedly achieved when the classifier diagnosed cytomegalovirus status. Rare sequences made up most TCRs, while some public TCRs were found in many donors.

Samples came from healthy bone marrow donors. While unrecorded immune exposures were likely, the donors were nominally healthy when sampled. With respect to this clone: Its matching antigen is unknown.

Trimming took off 4 bases at V and 0 bases at J, with 19 bases between the two ends. Per the germline V gene, CDR1 is MNHNS and CDR2 is SASEGT. The CDR3 runs to 17 residues. Material: PBMCs. This chain joins TRBV6-1 and TRBJ2-7; the D gene is possibly TRBD2 (5 bases). This TCR was recovered from a man aged 35 to 55 in good health and CMV-seropositive. The CDR3 loop is CASSGLPLADSSYEQYF. The CDR3 DNA is TGTGCCAGCAGTGGCCTGCCGCTAGCAGATAGCTCCTACGAGCAGTACTTC.